This T cell receptor (beta chain) was recovered during a study of T-cell reconstitution after alpha-beta-depleted transplantation in children. In its sample, this clonotype was seen a few times. What it binds is not known. V dropped 4 bases and J dropped 0; count of bases not matched to a gene: 3. The length of the CDR3 is 14 residues. CDR1 is DFQATT, CDR2 SNEGSKA, per germline (reference sequence). Unique molecular identifiers were used in preparing the TCRbeta library. Using its own MiXCR run on the PCR reads, TCRdb lists one record per CDR3 protein. The table records about a million distinct CDR3 sequences, 25% to 35% of them present only once. General observations from the study: Expanded graft clones numbering several hundred reportedly gave rise to alpha-beta T cells about two months after transplant. Some patients' high day-60 TCRbeta diversity was traced to surviving recipient T cells and thymic progenitors.

The receptor comes from a boy under two years old who had a stem cell transplant for SCID, so the T cells may come from the graft donor. The genes are TRBV20-1 and TRBJ1-3; 7 positions match TRBD1. Sequencing used PBMCs, mostly from graft donor cells, obtained 360 days after TCRalphabeta/CD19-depleted stem cell transplant. The CDR3 here is CSATDRASGNTIYF. The CDR3 DNA reads TGCAGTGCTACCGACAGGGCCTCTGGAAACACCATATATTTT.